The sample holds one count of the clone carrying this T cell receptor beta chain. The antigen is not known. The source of the sample is a study of shared clonotypes between healthy human individuals. The germline gives CDR1 GTSNPN, CDR2 SVGIG (reference sequence). The CDR3 is made up of 14 amino acids. Trimming cost V 2 bases and J 2 bases, with 7 bases left between them. Study observations and caveats: Among donors, sharing of clonotypes was expected to be affected by sequencing depth. A handful of donors had about 5% of their naive CD4 clonotypes in common. Richness estimates generally favored naive over memory subsets.

The authors ran the assay at deep level. Sequencing used immunoSEQ multiplex PCR; TCRdb keeps in-frame clones, though not all of them. There are some 2.4 million clones in the sample; approximately 93% occur only once, and around 0.4% lies in the top ten. This sequence originates from a man aged 18 to 35 in good health. Some clones in this sample may be carry-over from other donors' samples. Sequencing was done on a sample of naive CD4+ T cells from PBMCs. As for subset: CD45RA+ positively selected. The genes are TRBV30 and TRBJ2-6; D is unclear. In DNA, the CDR3 is TGTGCCTGGAGTTCCAGCCCTGGGGCCAACGTCCTGACTTTC. As protein: CAWSSSPGANVLTF. Together with reference TRBV30 and TRBJ2-6, the CDR3 gives the full variable domain: SQTIHQWPATLVQPVGSPLSLECTVEGTSNPNLYWYRQAAGRGLQLLFYSVGIGQISSEVPQNLSASRPQDRQFILSSKKLLLSDSGFYLCAWSSSPGANVLTFGAGSRLTVL.